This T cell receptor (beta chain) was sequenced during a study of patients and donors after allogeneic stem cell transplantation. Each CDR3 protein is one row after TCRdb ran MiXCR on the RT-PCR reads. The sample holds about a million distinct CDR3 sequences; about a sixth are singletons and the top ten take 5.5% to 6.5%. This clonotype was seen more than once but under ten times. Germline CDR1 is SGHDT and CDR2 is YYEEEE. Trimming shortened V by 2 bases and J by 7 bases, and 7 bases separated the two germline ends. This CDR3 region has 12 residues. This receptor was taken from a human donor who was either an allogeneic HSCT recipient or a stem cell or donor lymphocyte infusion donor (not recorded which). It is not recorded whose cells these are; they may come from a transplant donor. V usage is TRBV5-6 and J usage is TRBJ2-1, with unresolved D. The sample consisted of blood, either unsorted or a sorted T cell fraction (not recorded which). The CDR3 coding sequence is TGTGCCAGCAGCTTTGTGAAAAATGAGCAGTTCTTC. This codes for CASSFVKNEQFF.